The rows below give T cell receptor beta chains drawn from one sample of a study of neoadjuvant anti-PD-1 for oral cavity cancer. Measured with immunoSEQ multiplex PCR; TCRdb has only the in-frame clones, and not every one. The sample holds 15,000 or so clones, roughly 67% seen once. Sample: PBMCs, taken before nivolumab (anti-PD-1) treatment. These receptor sequences come from a person between 40 and 79 years old with oral cavity squamous cell carcinoma. Both conserved end residues are part of each CDR3. A D gene is named only where the DNA matches it firmly. Expanded clones are given a class, and other clones once, few, many or no size at all.

CDR3nt: TGTGCCAGCAGCCAAACTAGCGGGAGGAGGAATGAGCAGTTCTTC
CDR3aa: CASSQTSGRRNEQFF
j_gene: TRBJ2-1
d_gene: TRBD2
abundance: .
v_gene: TRBV7-6

CDR3nt: TGTGCCAGCAGACGGGGGGGGGCCACGATTATGTACAATGAGCAGTTCTTC
CDR3aa: CASRRGGATIMYNEQFF
j_gene: TRBJ2-1
d_gene: TRBD2
abundance: .
v_gene: TRBV11-2

CDR3nt: TGTGCCAGCAGCGCTGCCCGGGGGCTTAGCACAGATACGCAGTATTTT
CDR3aa: CASSAARGLSTDTQYF
j_gene: TRBJ2-3
d_gene: .
abundance: .
v_gene: TRBV13

CDR3nt: TGTGCCAGTAGTAGACTAGCGGGTAAAGAGACCCAGTACTTC
CDR3aa: CASSRLAGKETQYF
j_gene: TRBJ2-5
d_gene: TRBD2
abundance: .
v_gene: TRBV19

CDR3nt: TGTGCCACCAGCAGAGATAGAGGGGACACGCAGTATTTT
CDR3aa: CATSRDRGDTQYF
j_gene: TRBJ2-3
d_gene: .
abundance: .
v_gene: TRBV15

CDR3nt: TGCAGCGTTTCCAAGACGGGACAGGGGCTTAACTATGGCTACACCTTC
CDR3aa: CSVSKTGQGLNYGYTF
j_gene: TRBJ1-2
d_gene: TRBD1
abundance: few
v_gene: TRBV29-1

CDR3nt: TGTGCCAGCAGCTTAGAAGCGGCTGGAAACACCATATATTTT
CDR3aa: CASSLEAAGNTIYF
j_gene: TRBJ1-3
d_gene: .
abundance: .
v_gene: TRBV7-9

CDR3nt: TGCGCCAGCAGCCAAGTCGACTTGAACACCGGGGAGCTGTTTTTT
CDR3aa: CASSQVDLNTGELFF
j_gene: TRBJ2-2
d_gene: .
abundance: .
v_gene: TRBV4-1

CDR3nt: TGTGCCAGCAGCCCACGACTAGCGGGGGGATATGAGCAGTTCTTC
CDR3aa: CASSPRLAGGYEQFF
j_gene: TRBJ2-1
d_gene: TRBD2
abundance: few
v_gene: TRBV7-8

CDR3nt: TGTGCCAGCAGGAGACAGAGCAATCAGCCCCAGCATTTT
CDR3aa: CASRRQSNQPQHF
j_gene: TRBJ1-5
d_gene: .
abundance: few
v_gene: TRBV6-1

CDR3nt: TGTGCCAGTACCGAGGGGATTTATGGCTACACCTTC
CDR3aa: CASTEGIYGYTF
j_gene: TRBJ1-2
d_gene: .
abundance: .
v_gene: TRBV19

CDR3nt: TGTGCCAGCAGTGAGAGCGGAAACAATCAGCCCCAGCATTTT
CDR3aa: CASSESGNNQPQHF
j_gene: TRBJ1-5
d_gene: .
abundance: few
v_gene: TRBV2

CDR3nt: TGTGCCAGCAGCCATTTTCAGGCCGGGGCGAACCCCGGGGAGCTGTTTTTT
CDR3aa: CASSHFQAGANPGELFF
j_gene: TRBJ2-2
d_gene: .
abundance: .
v_gene: TRBV4-2

CDR3nt: TGCGCCAGCTACTCGGATATCGGACAGGGTAGAGGGAGCTCCTATAATTCACCCCTCCACTTT
CDR3aa: CASYSDIGQGRGSSYNSPLHF
j_gene: TRBJ1-6
d_gene: TRBD1
abundance: .
v_gene: TRBV4-1

CDR3nt: TGTGCCAGTGCACAGGCGTTTGACACTGAAGCTTTCTTT
CDR3aa: CASAQAFDTEAFF
j_gene: TRBJ1-1
d_gene: .
abundance: .
v_gene: TRBV6-4

CDR3nt: TGCGCCAGCAGTCTGTCGGGGGGCACAGATACGCAGTATTTT
CDR3aa: CASSLSGGTDTQYF
j_gene: TRBJ2-3
d_gene: .
abundance: .
v_gene: TRBV4-1

CDR3nt: TGTGCCAGCAGTCAGACAGAGAGCTCCTACGAGCAGTACTTC
CDR3aa: CASSQTESSYEQYF
j_gene: TRBJ2-7
d_gene: .
abundance: .
v_gene: TRBV27

CDR3nt: TGCGCCAGCGGAAGCGGATCCTACGAGCAGTACTTC
CDR3aa: CASGSGSYEQYF
j_gene: TRBJ2-7
d_gene: .
abundance: few
v_gene: TRBV10-2

CDR3nt: TGTGCCAGCAGCCTCCGAGGGAACACTGAAGCTTTCTTT
CDR3aa: CASSLRGNTEAFF
j_gene: TRBJ1-1
d_gene: .
abundance: .
v_gene: TRBV7-6

CDR3nt: TGTGCCAGCAGTATGGTATACACCATATATTTT
CDR3aa: CASSMVYTIYF
j_gene: TRBJ1-3
d_gene: .
abundance: .
v_gene: TRBV6-1

CDR3nt: TGCGCCAGCAGGATACAGGGGGGAGAGACCCAGTACTTC
CDR3aa: CASRIQGGETQYF
j_gene: TRBJ2-5
d_gene: TRBD1
abundance: .
v_gene: TRBV10-2

CDR3nt: TGTGCCAGCAGTTTATCCTGGGGGGGCTACACCTTC
CDR3aa: CASSLSWGGYTF
j_gene: TRBJ1-2
d_gene: .
abundance: few
v_gene: TRBV28

CDR3nt: TGTGCCACCAAGCGGGGGGATCGAGGCAACACTGAAGCTTTCTTT
CDR3aa: CATKRGDRGNTEAFF
j_gene: TRBJ1-1
d_gene: .
abundance: .
v_gene: TRBV6-5

CDR3nt: TGTGCCAGCAGTATATCCTCCGGGACAGGGGGCAAGGAGACCCAGTACTTC
CDR3aa: CASSISSGTGGKETQYF
j_gene: TRBJ2-5
d_gene: TRBD1
abundance: .
v_gene: TRBV6-4

CDR3nt: TGTGCCAGCACTATTCGCGAGACCCAGTACTTC
CDR3aa: CASTIRETQYF
j_gene: TRBJ2-5
d_gene: .
abundance: few
v_gene: TRBV2

CDR3nt: TGTGCCAGCAGAAGGGGCGAAGCCGGGGAGCTGTTTTTT
CDR3aa: CASRRGEAGELFF
j_gene: TRBJ2-2
d_gene: .
abundance: .
v_gene: TRBV11-2

CDR3nt: TGTGCCAGCAGCCCCGGGGTGATACGGGGAGATGGCTACACCTTC
CDR3aa: CASSPGVIRGDGYTF
j_gene: TRBJ1-2
d_gene: .
abundance: .
v_gene: TRBV28

CDR3nt: TGCGCCAGCAGCCCGGAGGGGACTAGGATAGGTGGGGCCAACGTCCTGACTTTC
CDR3aa: CASSPEGTRIGGANVLTF
j_gene: TRBJ2-6
d_gene: TRBD2
abundance: .
v_gene: TRBV5-1

CDR3nt: TGTGCCAGCAGTGAAGGAGGGGTAGTGGAGACCCAGTACTTC
CDR3aa: CASSEGGVVETQYF
j_gene: TRBJ2-5
d_gene: .
abundance: .
v_gene: TRBV6-1